This T cell receptor (beta chain) came from a study of OX40 agonist ivuxolimab in advanced cancers. Study observations and caveats: The mean number of expanded clones was higher in CD8+ T cells than in CD4+.

The ends were cut back, 2 bases at V and 0 bases at J, with 0 bases in the middle. Germline V gene sequence: CDR1 LNHDA, CDR2 SQIVND (reference sequence). The CDR3 totals 12 residues. In the case of this clone: Antigen: not known. At the DNA level, this CDR3 is encoded by other sequences in the same sample as well.

Clones were sequenced by immunoSEQ multiplex PCR, and TCRdb holds only the in-frame ones, with some missing. The repertoire consists of some 64,000 clones, with 92% occurring once and the leading ten covering approximately 0.64%. The chain joins TRBV19 to TRBJ2-3; no definite D call. This clonotype was obtained from an adult with an advanced solid tumor such as melanoma, head and neck, liver or kidney cancer. Sequencing was performed on CD4+ or CD8+ T cells sorted from blood, taken in a trial of the OX40 agonist ivuxolimab. As DNA, the CDR3 is TGTGCCAGTAGTATAAGCACAGATACGCAGTATTTT. Its protein is CASSISTDTQYF. Full variable domain (outside the CDR3, taken from reference TRBV19 and TRBJ2-3): DGGITQSPKYLFRKEGQNVTLSCEQNLNHDAMYWYRQDPGQGLRLIYYSQIVNDFQKGDIAEGYSVSREKKESFPLTVTSAQKNPTAFYLCASSISTDTQYFGPGTRLTVL.